Detailed here is one T cell receptor (beta chain). These data are taken from a study of T cell responses to AZD1222 COVID-19 vaccine. Across the whole study: Second doses were pooled across both intervals (about 4 or about 12 weeks).

Sequencing was performed with immunoSEQ multiplex PCR; in TCRdb, only in-frame clones are kept and a portion is missing. The sample consists of some 96,000 clones, approximately 91% of them appearing once. Germline loops: CDR1 MDHEN, CDR2 SYDVKM. V lost 8 bases to trimming and J lost 4 bases, with 14 bases between them. The CDR3 spans 13 residues. The chain combines TRBV28 with TRBJ2-5; D is uncertain. The receptor's source is an adult in good health. The sequencing used peripheral blood, collected on day 0 of AZD1222 vaccination. CDR3 amino acids: CASVAFIGETQYF. The CDR3 DNA reads TGTGCCAGCGTAGCCTTTATCGGAGAGACCCAGTACTTC.